This T cell receptor beta chain was identified in a study of T cells in Graves' hyperthyroidism and ophthalmopathy. Study in general: Sampling of peripheral blood happened at initial diagnosis, prior to any treatment. General study points: With a median lead of approximately 6.4 months before onset, the model predicted ophthalmopathy. The blood repertoire included most of the expanded thyroid clonotypes above 0.001.

In this sample, this clonotype turned up a few times. Its cognate antigen is unknown. J was trimmed by 7 bases and V by 2 bases; bases with no gene match: 5. The germline V gene has CDR1 SQVTM and CDR2 ANQGSEA. This CDR3 spans 14 amino acids. The hyperthyroidism patients had all been newly diagnosed, and their disease duration was under 2 months. Their ages ranged from 18 to 65 years. Amplified TCR beta CDR3 regions derived from RNA transcripts. With the HTBI primer set, the TCR CDR3 went through a first round of RT-PCR. TCRdb fed the multiplex PCR reads into MiXCR, producing one record per CDR3 protein. The sample includes about 700,000 distinct CDR3 sequences, less than 15% of them seen just once.

The chain recombines TRBV29-1 with TRBJ2-1; 10 bases map to TRBD2. This receptor was taken from a woman aged 18-29 years with Graves' hyperthyroidism. The sample taken for sequencing was blood. The CDR3 nucleotides read TGCAGCGTTGAATTTAGCGGGAGGTGGAATGAGCAGTTCTTC. Its translation: CSVEFSGRWNEQFF.